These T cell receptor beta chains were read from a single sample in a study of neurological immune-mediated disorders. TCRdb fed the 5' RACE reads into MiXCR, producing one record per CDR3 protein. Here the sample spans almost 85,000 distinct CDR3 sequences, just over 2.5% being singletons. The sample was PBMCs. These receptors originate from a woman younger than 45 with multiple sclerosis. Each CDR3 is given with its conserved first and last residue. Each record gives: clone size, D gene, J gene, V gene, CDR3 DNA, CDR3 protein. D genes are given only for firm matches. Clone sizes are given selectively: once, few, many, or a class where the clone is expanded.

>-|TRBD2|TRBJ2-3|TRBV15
TGTGCCACCAGCTCCCGGGAGGCGACAGATACGCAGTATTTT
CATSSREATDTQYF
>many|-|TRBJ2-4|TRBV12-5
TGTGCTAGTGGTTACGGAGGGGGGGGCATTCAGTACTTC
CASGYGGGGIQYF
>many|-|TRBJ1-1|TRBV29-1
TGCAGCGTTGAAGATGGCCCTGGGACAAGCCTCCCTAAGGGAGTCTTT
CSVEDGPGTSLPKGVF
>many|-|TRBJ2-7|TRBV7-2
TGTGCCAGCAGCTTTACAGGGCCCTACGAGCAGTACTTC
CASSFTGPYEQYF
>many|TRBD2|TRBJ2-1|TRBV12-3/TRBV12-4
TGTGCCAGCAGTTTTAGGGCGGGAGGTTTAGGGGAGCAGTTCTTC
CASSFRAGGLGEQFF
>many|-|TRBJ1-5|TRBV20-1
TGCAGTGCTAGAGATTTAGGAGATCAGCCCCAGCATTTT
CSARDLGDQPQHF
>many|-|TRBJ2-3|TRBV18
TGTGCCAGCTCACCACCCGATTCAGATACGCAGTATTTT
CASSPPDSDTQYF
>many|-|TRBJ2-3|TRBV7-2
TGTGCCAGCAGCCCCCGTAGCGGTAGCACAGATACGCAGTATTTT
CASSPRSGSTDTQYF
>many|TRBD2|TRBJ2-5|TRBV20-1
TGCAGTGCTAGAGTCCTGATAATAGCGGGGGGGTTGGAGACCCAGTACTTC
CSARVLIIAGGLETQYF
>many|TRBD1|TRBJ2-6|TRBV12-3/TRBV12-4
TGTGCCAGCAGCCATCCCGGGACAGGGGGCACTGGGGCCAACGTCCTGACTTTC
CASSHPGTGGTGANVLTF
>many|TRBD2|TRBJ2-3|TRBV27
TGTGCCAGCACCCTACTAGCGGGAGTAGATACGCAGTATTTT
CASTLLAGVDTQYF
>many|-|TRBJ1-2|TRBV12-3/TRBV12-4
TGTGCCAGCAGTTTAACAATGTATGGCTACACCTTC
CASSLTMYGYTF
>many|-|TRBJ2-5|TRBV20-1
TGCAGTGCTAGCTCCGGGGGCCCAGAGACCCAGTACTTC
CSASSGGPETQYF
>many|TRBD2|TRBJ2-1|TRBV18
TGTGCCAGCTCACCACCGATCGAAATAGCGGGCCATGAGCAGTTCTTC
CASSPPIEIAGHEQFF
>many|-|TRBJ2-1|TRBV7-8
TGTGCCAGCAGCCGGTGGGGTTTGACGGAGGTCTCTATCTACAATGAGCAGTTCTTC
CASSRWGLTEVSIYNEQFF
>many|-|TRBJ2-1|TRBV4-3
TGCGCCAGCAGCCAAGGCGTCGATGAGCAGTTCTTC
CASSQGVDEQFF
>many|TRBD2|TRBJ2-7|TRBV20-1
TGCAGTGCTAGTACTAGCGGGAGTTTAGGCGAGCAGTACTTC
CSASTSGSLGEQYF
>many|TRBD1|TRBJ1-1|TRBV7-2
TGTGCCAGCAGCCCCTTGGACAGGGCCGATGCGGCTTTCTTT
CASSPLDRADAAFF
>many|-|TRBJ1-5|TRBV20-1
TGCAGTGCTAGCCCATCCAGCAGAAATCAGCCCCAGCATTTT
CSASPSSRNQPQHF
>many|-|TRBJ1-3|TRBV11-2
TGTGCCAGCAGCTTATGGGTTCCCTCTGGAAACACCATATATTTT
CASSLWVPSGNTIYF
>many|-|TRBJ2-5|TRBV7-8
TGTGCCAGCAGCACACGCAGAACGCAAGAGACCCAGTACTTC
CASSTRRTQETQYF
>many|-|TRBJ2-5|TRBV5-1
TGCGCCAGCAGCTTGGGGTACGTAAGTCTGGGCCAGGAAGAGACCCAGTACTTC
CASSLGYVSLGQEETQYF
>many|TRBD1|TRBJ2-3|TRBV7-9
TGTGCCAGCAGCTCCGGGACAGGGCCCTACACAGATACGCAGTATTTT
CASSSGTGPYTDTQYF
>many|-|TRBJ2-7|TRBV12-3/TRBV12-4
TGTGCCAGCAGTTTCGCGGAGATATCTTCTAGCGAGCAGTACTTC
CASSFAEISSSEQYF
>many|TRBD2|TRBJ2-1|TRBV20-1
TGCAGTGCTAGGCGGGAGGGCCTAGCGGGAGGACCGAGCTCCTACAATGAGCAGTTCTTC
CSARREGLAGGPSSYNEQFF
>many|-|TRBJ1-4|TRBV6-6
TGTGCCAGCACCGGAGCTGAAAAACTGTTTTTT
CASTGAEKLFF
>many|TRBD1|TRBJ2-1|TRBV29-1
TGCAGCGTTGGCCGGGACAGCGCGTACAATGAGCAGTTCTTC
CSVGRDSAYNEQFF
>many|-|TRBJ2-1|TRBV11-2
TGTGCCAGCAGCTCCGACGGGACAATCCATGAGCAGTTCTTC
CASSSDGTIHEQFF
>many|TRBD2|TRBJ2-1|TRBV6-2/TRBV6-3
TGTGCCAGCAATTTAAGGACTAGCGGGAGAGCCTCCTACAATGAGCAGTTCTTC
CASNLRTSGRASYNEQFF
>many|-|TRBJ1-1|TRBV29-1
TGCAGCGTGTCGAGGGAGATTGAAGCTTTCTTT
CSVSREIEAFF
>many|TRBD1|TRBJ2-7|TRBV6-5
TGTGCCAGCAGTTACGCAGGGACAGGGTTTGACGAGCAGTACTTC
CASSYAGTGFDEQYF
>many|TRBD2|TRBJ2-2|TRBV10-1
TGCGCCAGCAGTGAGCGAGGGACTAGCGTGTTCGGGGAGCTGTTTTTT
CASSERGTSVFGELFF
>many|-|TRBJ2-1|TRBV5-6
TGTGCCAGCAGCCCCCCCGACGGGGTGTACAATGAGCAGTTCTTC
CASSPPDGVYNEQFF
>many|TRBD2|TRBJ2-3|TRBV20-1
TGCAGTGCTAGAGTCCCTAGCGGGAGATTGACAGATACGCAGTATTTT
CSARVPSGRLTDTQYF
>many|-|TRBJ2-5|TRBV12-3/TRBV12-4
TGTGCCAGCAGTTTGGGGCCACAACAAGAGACCCAGTACTTC
CASSLGPQQETQYF
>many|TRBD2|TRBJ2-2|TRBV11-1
TGTGCCAGCAGATTGGCGGGAGGGAACACCGGGGAGCTGTTTTTT
CASRLAGGNTGELFF
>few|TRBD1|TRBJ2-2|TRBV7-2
TGTGCCAGCAGCCCGGACAGGAGGAACACCGGGGAGCTGTTTTTT
CASSPDRRNTGELFF
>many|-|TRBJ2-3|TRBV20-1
TGCAGTGCTAGAGCGGGAGATACGCAGTATTTT
CSARAGDTQYF
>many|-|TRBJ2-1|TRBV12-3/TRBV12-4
TGTGCCAGCAGTGAAACCCTCTCCTACAATGAGCAGTTCTTC
CASSETLSYNEQFF
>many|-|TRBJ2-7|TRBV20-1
TGCAGTGCTGGGGGGTTCTCCTACGAGCAGTACTTC
CSAGGFSYEQYF
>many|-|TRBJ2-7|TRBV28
TGTGCCAGCAGTTTCGGATCAACCTACGAGCAGTACTTC
CASSFGSTYEQYF
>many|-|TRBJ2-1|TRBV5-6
TGTGCCAGCAGCCGAGGACGTTCATGGGGATACAATGAGCAGTTCTTC
CASSRGRSWGYNEQFF
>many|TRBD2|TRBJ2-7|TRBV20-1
TGCAGTGCTAGGAGTAGCGGGAAACTCTACGAGCAGTACTTC
CSARSSGKLYEQYF